This paragraph reports one T cell receptor (beta chain). The CDR3 is made up of 12 amino acids. Between the trimmed V and J ends, which lost 5 bases and 8 bases, there was a span of 10 bases. CDR1 is SGHAT and CDR2 is FQNNGV in the germline V gene. This specimen belongs to a study of cytomegalovirus exposure and HLA in healthy donors. The table came from immunoSEQ multiplex PCR; TCRdb's copy has only in-frame clones and leaves some out. This table holds roughly 110,000 clones, 88% found once. Specimen: PBMCs. This clonotype was sampled from a woman under 30 in good health and CMV-seropositive. The chain uses TRBV11-2 and TRBJ2-1; D remains unclear. CDR3 coding DNA: TGTGCCAGCAGCCGTGAACGGGATGAGCAGTTCTTC. It codes for CASSRERDEQFF.